The 30 T cell receptor beta chains reported below all come from one sample, sequenced in a study of blood T cell repertoires in COVID-19. Measured with immunoSEQ multiplex PCR; TCRdb has only the in-frame clones, and not every one. The sample shows 35,000 to 55,000 clones, 89% of them seen only once. The sample comprised peripheral blood. All receptors come from a man between 65 and 85 years old with active COVID-19.

The V call is TRBV19, the J call TRBJ2-1, with TRBD1 identical over 9 bases. Germline V CDR1 and CDR2: LNHDA, SQIVND (reference sequence). V lost 3 bases to trimming and J lost 6 bases; unmatched junction nucleotides: 6. This CDR3 has 15 residues. This CDR3 reads CASSIRDRALNEQFF. The DNA for the CDR3 is TGTGCCAGTAGTATCCGGGACAGGGCCCTCAATGAGCAGTTCTTC.

This chain uses TRBV18 with TRBJ2-1; possibly TRBD1 for D (5 bases). Deletions cut 0 bases from V and 3 bases from J, with 6 bases between. This CDR3 contains 14 residues. Germline CDR1 and CDR2: KGHSH and LQKENI. CDR3 protein: CASSPPGDYNEQFF. Here the CDR3 DNA reads TGTGCCAGCTCACCACCAGGGGACTACAATGAGCAGTTCTTC.

The J gene is TRBJ2-7, the V gene TRBV9, with TRBD1 as a possible D gene (7 bases). The CDR3 covers 14 residues. The germline V gene has CDR1 SGDLS and CDR2 YYNGEE. V was shortened by 0 bases and J by 5 bases, with 12 bases between the two germline ends. The CDR3 region has the DNA TGTGCCAGCAGCGTAGACAGGGGACTTGACGAGCAGTACTTC. Residues: CASSVDRGLDEQYF. Full variable domain (missing parts from reference TRBV9 and TRBJ2-7): DSGVTQTPKHLITATGQRVTLRCSPRSGDLSVYWYQQSLDQGLQFLIQYYNGEERAKGNILERFSAQQFPDLHSELNLSSLELGDSALYFCASSVDRGLDEQYFGPGTRLTVT.

The rearrangement joins TRBV20-1 to TRBJ1-1; TRBD1 agrees at 7 bases. The length of the CDR3 is 11 residues. The ends lost 6 bases at V and 10 bases at J; junction bases unmatched: 8. CDR1 and CDR2 from the germline V gene are DFQATT and SNEGSKA (reference sequence). The CDR3 loop reads CSATDRDGAFF. In nucleotides, the CDR3 is TGCAGTGCAACAGACAGGGATGGAGCTTTCTTT.

This chain uses TRBV4-1 with TRBJ2-1; D ambiguous. Germline CDR1 and CDR2: MGHRA and YSYEKL. The V end was cut by 0 bases, the J end by 3 bases, with 3 bases between. The CDR3 has 13 residues. CDR3 nucleotides: TGCGCCAGCAGCCAAGACAGCTACAATGAGCAGTTCTTC. It yields the protein CASSQDSYNEQFF.

The CDR3 loop is CASSPKTGAPGGELFF. As DNA, the CDR3 is TGCGCCAGCAGCCCAAAGACAGGGGCCCCCGGAGGGGAGCTGTTTTTT. The chain carries TRBV4-3 and TRBJ2-2; 8 bases fit TRBD1. This CDR3 is built from 16 residues. Germline trimming cut 4 bases from V and 8 bases from J; bases unmatched to any gene: 12. The germline V gene encodes CDR1 LGHNA and CDR2 YSLEER.

This sequence joins TRBV12-3 or TRBV12-4 and TRBJ1-2; possible D gene TRBD1, 5 bases. Deletions cut 3 bases from V and 4 bases from J, with 9 bases between. The CDR3 is 13 residues long. The CDR3 DNA reads TGTGCCAGCAGTTTGGGTCAGGGCTATGGCTACACCTTC. Protein sequence: CASSLGQGYGYTF.

The chain is built from TRBV15 and TRBJ2-1; D gene unclear. Germline CDR1 and CDR2: LNHNV and YYDKDF (reference sequence). This CDR3 region has 15 residues. The germline V and J ends were trimmed by 3 bases and 10 bases, with 19 bases remaining between them. In nucleotides, the CDR3 is TGTGCCACCAGCAGCCCATCACTCGCCAATCAAGAGCAGTTCTTC. Its protein product is CATSSPSLANQEQFF. The full variable domain, completed using reference TRBV15 and TRBJ2-1, is DAMVIQNPRYQVTQFGKPVTLSCSQTLNHNVMYWYQQKSSQAPKLLFHYYDKDFNNEADTPDNFQSRRPNTSFCFLDIRSPGLGDTAMYLCATSSPSLANQEQFFGPGTRLTVL.

A few counts support this clone. This chain connects TRBV14 to TRBJ2-7, with D possibly matching TRBD1 (6 bases). Trimming left V 1 base short and J 2 bases short, with 12 bases between. CDR1 SGHDN and CDR2 FVKESK come from the germline V gene. CDR3 length equals 15 residues. The CDR3 DNA is TGTGCCAGCAGCCAAGCAGGGGCCCCACCCTACGAGCAGTACTTC. This codes for CASSQAGAPPYEQYF.

This clone was seen only once. Written as DNA, the CDR3 is TGTGCCAGCAGCCCTGGACAGGGGGTCTCTTCACCCCTCCACTTT. It translates to CASSPGQGVSSPLHF. The chain links TRBV5-8 to TRBJ1-6, with 10 bases identical to TRBD1. The CDR3 is made up of 15 amino acids. The germline V gene encodes CDR1 SGHTS and CDR2 YDEGEE. Trimming cost V 4 bases and J 9 bases; bases outside gene matches: 7. The full variable domain, with the rest looked up from reference TRBV5-8 and TRBJ1-6, is EAGVTQSPTHLIKTRGQQATLRCSPISGHTSVYWYQQALGLGLQFLLWYDEGEERNRGNFPPRFSGRQFPNYSSELNVNALELEDSALYLCASSPGQGVSSPLHFGNGTRLTVT.

The rearrangement links TRBV5-4 to TRBJ2-7; 7 nucleotides agree with TRBD2. The trim removed 4 bases at V and 1 base at J, leaving 11 bases unmatched. This CDR3 comprises 16 residues. Looked up from germline, CDR1 is SGHNT and CDR2 is YYREEE (reference sequence). CDR3 protein: CASSAGAGVASYEQYF. Written as DNA, the CDR3 is TGTGCCAGCAGCGCTGGCGCGGGGGTAGCATCCTACGAGCAGTACTTC.

V and J are TRBV24-1 and TRBJ2-3; 9 positions agree with TRBD2. J was trimmed by 4 bases and V by 4 bases; bases with no gene match: 8. Germline loops: CDR1 KGHDR, CDR2 SFDVKD. The CDR3 length is 16 residues. CDR3 residues: CATSDPSSGGSDTQYF. The CDR3 region has the DNA TGTGCCACCAGTGACCCTTCGAGCGGGGGGTCAGATACGCAGTATTTT.

The chain uses TRBV10-3 and TRBJ1-5; no reliable D call. Deletions cut 2 bases from V and 0 bases from J, with 8 bases between. Per germline, CDR1 ENHRY and CDR2 SYGVKD. This CDR3 contains 15 residues. The chain's CDR3 is CAISEGALSNQPQHF. The CDR3 DNA sequence: TGTGCCATCAGTGAGGGAGCGCTTAGCAATCAGCCCCAGCATTTT.

V and J are TRBV19 and TRBJ1-5, with D uncertain. Germline-derived CDR1 and CDR2 are LNHDA and SQIVND (reference sequence). The CDR3 has 17 amino acids. Between the trimmed V and J ends, which lost 5 bases and 3 bases, there was a span of 20 bases. CDR3 loop: CASSRKGGKLANQPQHF. For the CDR3, the DNA is TGTGCCAGTAGTCGCAAGGGAGGAAAGTTGGCCAATCAGCCCCAGCATTTT.

This clone was observed once. The genes are TRBV6-6 and TRBJ1-5; D might be TRBD1 (6 bases). V was trimmed by 5 bases and J by 4 bases, leaving 21 bases between them. The CDR3 contains 17 residues. Germline values: CDR1 MNHNY, CDR2 SVGAGI (reference sequence). The CDR3 DNA is TGTGCCAGCAGTCCACTGGGTCGTCTCAGGGGAAATCAGCCCCAGCATTTT. Translated, it gives CASSPLGRLRGNQPQHF.

V gene TRBV28 combines with J gene TRBJ2-7; the match to TRBD1 covers 7 bases. The CDR3 has 14 amino acids. V shed 7 bases and J 4 bases; nucleotides not matched to a gene: 10. Germline V gives CDR1 MDHEN, CDR2 SYDVKM. CDR3 sequence (DNA): TGTGCCAGCATTGACAGGGCATCTTTGTACGAGCAGTACTTC. This gives the protein CASIDRASLYEQYF.

The sample holds one count of this clone. The chain couples TRBV7-2 to TRBJ2-5, with TRBD1 as a possible D gene (6 bases). CDR1 and CDR2 (germline): SGHTA, FQGNSA. Trimming removed 0 bases at V and 4 bases at J, with 9 bases between. CDR3 length: 14 residues. The CDR3 nucleotides are TGTGCCAGCAGCTTAGCGGGGGCCGGAGAGACCCAGTACTTC. This translates into CASSLAGAGETQYF. The whole variable domain, remainder taken from reference TRBV7-2 and TRBJ2-5, is GAGVSQSPSNKVTEKGKDVELRCDPISGHTALYWYRQSLGQGLEFLIYFQGNSAPDKSGLPSDRFSAERTGGSVSTLTIQRTQQEDSAVYLCASSLAGAGETQYFGPGTRLLVL.

The V and J genes are TRBV5-5 and TRBJ1-3, with D possibly being TRBD1 (6 bases). The germline gives CDR1 SGHKS, CDR2 YYEKEE (reference sequence). V lost 4 bases and J 8 bases, leaving 16 bases between the germline ends. The CDR3 extends over 14 amino acids. CDR3 sequence reads: CASSREQGRDTIYF. The CDR3 DNA is TGTGCCAGCAGCAGGGAACAGGGAAGGGACACCATATATTTT.

The V call is TRBV5-1, the J call TRBJ2-3; D possibly corresponds to TRBD1 (6 bases). The CDR3 runs 15 residues. Per germline, CDR1 SGHRS and CDR2 YFSETQ. Trimming took 3 bases from V and 0 from J, leaving 11 bases between them. This CDR3 reads CASSSGTLSTDTQYF. CDR3 sequence (DNA): TGCGCCAGCAGCTCCGGGACATTAAGCACAGATACGCAGTATTTT.

This clone was counted between two and nine times. This sequence joins TRBV6-2 or TRBV6-3 and TRBJ2-7, with a possible D match to TRBD2 (6 bases). The CDR3 contains 19 residues. CDR1 is MNHEY, CDR2 SVGEGT, per germline. Trimming removed 7 bases from V and 2 bases from J, with 30 bases in between. The CDR3: CASTPRGDGVIRLPYEQYF. The CDR3 nucleotides read TGTGCCAGCACCCCGCGCGGGGACGGAGTGATCCGACTGCCCTACGAGCAGTACTTC.

The chain carries TRBV6-1 and TRBJ2-5; weak D call: TRBD2 (6 bases). CDR1 is MNHNS and CDR2 is SASEGT in the germline V gene. The CDR3 is 14 amino acids. The V gene lost 3 bases and the J gene lost 3 bases, with 11 bases spanning the gap. This CDR3 reads CASSELRGKETQYF. The DNA for the CDR3 is TGTGCCAGCAGTGAGTTGCGGGGTAAAGAGACCCAGTACTTC.

The chain uses TRBV19 and TRBJ1-1; D is ambiguous. CDR1 is LNHDA and CDR2 is SQIVND in the germline V gene (reference sequence). The CDR3 has 11 residues. V lost 9 bases and J 1 base, leaving 6 bases between the germline ends. Here the CDR3 reads CASKRNTEAFF. Here the CDR3 DNA reads TGTGCCAGCAAGAGGAACACTGAAGCTTTCTTT.

The V gene is TRBV7-3, the J gene TRBJ2-2, with D perhaps TRBD1 (6 bases). Germline CDR1 reads SGHTA; CDR2 reads FQGTGA. The V end lost 6 bases, the J end lost 6 bases, and 14 bases lay between the germline ends. This CDR3 region has 14 residues. CDR3 nucleotides: TGTGCCAGCAGAAAGGATGGGGGCCCCGGGGAGCTGTTTTTT. Protein: CASRKDGGPGELFF.

The chain joins TRBV5-1 to TRBJ2-5, with D perhaps TRBD2 (5 bases). Germline V lookup: CDR1 SGHRS, CDR2 YFSETQ. Trimming cost V 3 bases and J 5 bases, with 11 bases left between them. The CDR3 is 13 amino acids. Here the CDR3 reads CASSSLAGETQYF. CDR3 sequence (DNA): TGCGCCAGCAGCTCTCTAGCTGGGGAGACCCAGTACTTC.

This clone was observed a few times. The V and J genes are TRBV12-5 and TRBJ2-1; D uncertain. Trimming shortened V by 1 base and J by 3 bases, and 10 bases separated the two germline ends. The CDR3 covers 15 residues. Looked up from germline, CDR1 is LGHNT and CDR2 is FRNRAP. The CDR3 DNA reads TGTGCTAGTGGTTTGGGAAACACAAACTACAATGAGCAGTTCTTC. This encodes CASGLGNTNYNEQFF.

The chain employs TRBV19 and TRBJ2-5; 9 bases are a match to TRBD2. Germline loops: CDR1 LNHDA, CDR2 SQIVND (reference sequence). The CDR3 runs 14 residues. V gave up 4 bases and J gave up 6 bases; unmatched junction bases: 6. CDR3 coding DNA: TGTGCCAGTAGTAACTCGGCGGGGGGGCAGACCCAGTACTTC. Protein product: CASSNSAGGQTQYF.

Here the CDR3 reads CASSLRDSPNEKLFF. The DNA for the CDR3 is TGTGCCAGCAGCCTTCGGGACAGCCCTAATGAAAAACTGTTTTTT. The rearrangement links TRBV3-1 (or the pseudogene TRBV3-2) to TRBJ1-4, with TRBD1 matching over 7 bases. Trimming removed 4 bases from V and 3 bases from J; junction bases left unmatched: 5. CDR3 length: 15 residues. Germline V lookup: CDR1 LGHDT, CDR2 YNNKEL (reference sequence).

The rearrangement links TRBV3-1 (or the pseudogene TRBV3-2) to TRBJ1-5, with a possible D match to TRBD1 (6 bases). Trimming pared 4 bases from V and 5 bases from J, leaving 18 bases between. The CDR3 extends over 16 amino acids. Germline V gene lookup returns CDR1 LGHDT and CDR2 YNNKEL (reference sequence). The CDR3 DNA sequence: TGTGCCAGCAGCCCCGGGACACCAATGTCCTATCAGCCCCAGCATTTT. It specifies CASSPGTPMSYQPQHF.

Regarding this clone: The same CDR3 can be traced to other DNA sequences in this sample. The CDR3 region has the DNA TGTGCCAGCTCACCGGCCGGAGCGAACACTGAAGCTTTCTTT. Its translation is CASSPAGANTEAFF. V and J are TRBV18 and TRBJ1-1; the D is unclear. Trimming removed 3 bases from V and 1 base from J, with 9 bases in between. This CDR3 comprises 14 residues. The germline V gene encodes CDR1 KGHSH and CDR2 LQKENI. Looking up the rest from reference TRBV18 and TRBJ1-1 gives the full variable domain: NAGVMQNPRHLVRRRGQEARLRCSPMKGHSHVYWYRQLPEEGLKFMVYLQKENIIDESGMPKERFSAEFPKEGPSILRIQQVVRGDSAAYFCASSPAGANTEAFFGQGTRLTVV.

V usage is TRBV7-8 and J usage is TRBJ1-5; tentatively, D is TRBD1 (5 bases). This CDR3 contains 15 residues. V was trimmed by 3 bases and J by 3 bases, leaving 12 bases between them. Germline V gene sequence: CDR1 SGHVS, CDR2 FQNEAQ. CDR3 region: CASSFSQGPNQPQHF. In nucleotides, the CDR3 is TGTGCCAGCAGCTTCTCTCAGGGTCCCAATCAGCCCCAGCATTTT.